This T cell receptor (beta chain) derives from a study of blood T cell repertoires in COVID-19. Study context: Specimens from acute and convalescent COVID-19 originated in the United States, Italy and Spain. Sources were T cells, B-cell-depleted T cells, or PBMCs; the material itself was cDNA or gDNA.

In the source study's methods: For nucleated cells, counts were estimated from reference gene primer amplification. Method: immunoSEQ multiplex PCR; TCRdb's copy keeps in-frame clones and lacks some. V, J and clone size are taken as reported in that table, and D and trimming were inferred from the DNA itself. The table shows over 45,000 clones, with roughly 80% occurring only once. Sequencing was done on a sample of peripheral blood. This receptor was identified in a woman in her sixties or seventies with acute or convalescent COVID-19.

The CDR3 DNA reads as TGTGCCAGCAGTTTAAAACGGGTAGCGGGAGGGGGGAGTACCTACAATGAGCAGTTCTTC. It yields the protein CASSLKRVAGGGSTYNEQFF. The chain combines TRBV27 with TRBJ2-1; 11 positions match TRBD2. Germline V gene data show CDR1 as MNHEY and CDR2 as SMNVEV (reference sequence). This CDR3 region has 20 residues. J gave up 2 bases and V 2 bases, and 14 bases lay outside the gene matches.